This TCR beta chain was captured by sequencing in a study of CD8+ T cells in alopecia areata. The overall study: For the treated group, dosing was oral tofacitinib at 5 to 10 mg twice daily. General observations from the study: The study found TCR sharing across patients less clear than in mice, possibly for HLA reasons. Affected scalp, especially in alopecia totalis/universalis, had a higher clonality than normal scalp did. Many of the expanded lesional clones endured in scalp and blood while on tofacitinib.

Noted treatment: oral pan-JAK inhibitor, 5-10 mg twice daily. Regarding this clone: Its antigen remains unknown.

Trimming left V 4 bases short and J 3 bases short, with 13 bases between. This CDR3 has 15 residues. The germline V gene has CDR1 SGHNT and CDR2 YYREEE (reference sequence). Investigators isolated RNA and reverse transcribed it into cDNA to act as the sequencing template. Some clones are missing from TCRdb's copy, which holds only in-frame ones; the method was immunoSEQ multiplex PCR. The repertoire includes some 130,000 clones, roughly 54% of them detected once, and about 15% sits in the top ten. This receptor was taken from a human donor with alopecia areata. The sample consisted of CD8+ T cells sorted from blood, taken at week 4, from a patient treated with tofacitinib. The genes are TRBV5-4 and TRBJ2-2; D not resolved. The DNA of the CDR3 is TGTGCCAGCAGCCCAAAGGGTTCGTACACCGGGGAGCTGTTTTTT. Protein sequence: CASSPKGSYTGELFF.